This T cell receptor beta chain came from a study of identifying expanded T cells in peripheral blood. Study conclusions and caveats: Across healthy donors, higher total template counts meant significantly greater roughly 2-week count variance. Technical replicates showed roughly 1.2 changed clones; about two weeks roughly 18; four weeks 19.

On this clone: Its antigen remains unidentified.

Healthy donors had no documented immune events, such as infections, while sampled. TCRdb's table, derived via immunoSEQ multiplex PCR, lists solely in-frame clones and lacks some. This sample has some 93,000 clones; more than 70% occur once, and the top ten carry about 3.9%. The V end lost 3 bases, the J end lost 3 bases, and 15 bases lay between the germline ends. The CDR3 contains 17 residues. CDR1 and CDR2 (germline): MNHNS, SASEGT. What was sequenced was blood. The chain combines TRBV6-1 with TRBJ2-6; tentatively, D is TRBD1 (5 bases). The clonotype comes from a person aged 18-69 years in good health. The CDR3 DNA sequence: TGTGCCAGCAGTGATCCTACAGGCGTTCTTGGGGCCAACGTCCTGACTTTC. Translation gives CASSDPTGVLGANVLTF.